One sample yielded the 8 T cell receptor beta chains listed below, sequenced in a study of CD8+ T cells in alopecia areata. RNA was extracted and reverse transcribed into cDNA as the sequencing template. Generated by immunoSEQ multiplex PCR, the TCRdb table keeps only in-frame clones and is missing some. The sample consists of over 85,000 clones, over 40% of them appearing once. The sample consisted of CD4+ T cells sorted from blood. The receptors here all came from a human donor with alopecia areata.

The chain carries TRBV11-2 and TRBJ2-5; D ambiguous. This CDR3 comprises 12 residues. CDR1 is SGHAT, CDR2 FQNNGV, per germline. V dropped 2 bases and J dropped 9 bases, with 10 bases sitting between them. As DNA, the CDR3 is TGTGCCAGCAGCTTATTTGAGGAGTCCCAGTACTTC. Residues: CASSLFEESQYF.

This chain joins TRBV14 and TRBJ2-1; 9 positions agree with TRBD2. The CDR3 loop spans 18 amino acids. The V and J ends lost 1 base and 0 bases, in that order; junction bases with no gene match: 7. Germline values: CDR1 SGHDN, CDR2 FVKESK. The CDR3 region is CASSQVSSGASSYNEQFF. In DNA form, the CDR3 reads TGTGCCAGCAGCCAAGTATCTAGCGGGGCCAGCTCCTACAATGAGCAGTTCTTC.

V usage is TRBV29-1 and J usage is TRBJ2-2; tentative D call: TRBD1 (6 bases). The CDR3 extends over 13 amino acids. Trimming stripped 6 bases from V and 1 base from J, with 9 bases between. The germline CDR1 and CDR2 sequences are SQVTM and ANQGSEA. In nucleotides, the CDR3 is TGCAGCGTGGACAGCTTGAACACCGGGGAGCTGTTTTTT. Residues: CSVDSLNTGELFF.

This clone has only a few counts. CDR3 region: CASSQEWGETQYF. CDR3 nucleotide sequence: TGTGCCAGCAGCCAAGAATGGGGAGAGACCCAGTACTTC. This chain links TRBV14 with TRBJ2-5; D gene uncertain. Germline V gene data show CDR1 as SGHDN and CDR2 as FVKESK. Trimming removed 0 bases at V and 4 bases at J, with 6 bases between. This CDR3 has 13 amino acids.

The genes are TRBV30 and TRBJ1-6; D is unclear. V was shortened by 3 bases and J by 13 bases, with 22 bases between the two germline ends. This CDR3 region has 15 residues. The V gene's germline CDR1 is GTSNPN and CDR2 SVGIG (reference sequence). The CDR3, as DNA: TGTGCCTGGAGAGGACGGGTCCCGCGAGGTCGGCCCCTCCACTTT. Protein product: CAWRGRVPRGRPLHF.

The chain joins TRBV4-2 to TRBJ2-2, with 10 bases lining up with TRBD1. The length of the CDR3 is 17 residues. Losses at the gene ends were 1 base for V and 5 bases for J; bases not matched to a gene: 7. Germline CDR1 and CDR2: LGHNA and YNFKEQ. Here the CDR3 DNA reads TGTGCCAGCAGCCAAGTAGGGGGGACAGGGGTAACCGGGGAGCTGTTTTTT. Its translation: CASSQVGGTGVTGELFF.

This clone has just a few counts. V is TRBV29-1 and J is TRBJ1-1, with 8 bases that match TRBD1. Trimming at V came to 6 bases and at J to 5 bases, leaving 8 bases not matched to a gene. CDR3 length equals 13 residues. Germline CDR1 is SQVTM and CDR2 is ANQGSEA. The CDR3 DNA reads TGCAGCGTCGCTGGACAGGGATTTACTGAAGCTTTCTTT. It is translated as CSVAGQGFTEAFF.

This clone was seen more than once but under ten times. The J gene is TRBJ1-1, the V gene TRBV29-1, with D tentatively TRBD1 (6 bases). The CDR3 length is 14 residues. V was clipped by 4 bases and J by 4 bases, with 16 bases between them. Germline V lookup: CDR1 SQVTM, CDR2 ANQGSEA. CDR3 residues: CSVVPGGGLTEAFF. The CDR3 DNA follows: TGCAGCGTTGTCCCGGGGGGGGGCCTCACTGAAGCTTTCTTT.